The 7 T cell receptor beta chains below were found in one sample sequenced in a study of blood T cells in healthy people across ages. Sample-barcoded 5' priming and a J-beta primer mix drove a second PCR of about 7 to 11 cycles. TCRdb re-derived calls from the 5' RACE reads in MiXCR, one entry per CDR3 protein. The profile shows roughly 1.5 million distinct CDR3 sequences, 35% to 45% of them singletons. Sequenced input: blood. Every receptor here comes from a woman in her late teens or twenties in good health.

This clonotype is a singleton in its sample. The gene calls are TRBV18 and TRBJ2-1, with 8 positions matching TRBD2. V shed 2 bases, J shed 9 bases, and the junction held 9 bases outside the gene matches. The CDR3 contains 15 residues. Germline lookup yields CDR1 KGHSH and CDR2 LQKENI. CDR3 sequence: CASSPNGRAYSEQFF. The CDR3, as DNA: TGTGCCAGCTCACCAAACGGGAGGGCCTATAGTGAGCAGTTCTTC.

About this clonotype itself: A much larger clone is a single base away; this may be a read error. The V call is TRBV4-2, the J call TRBJ2-4; TRBD2 is a possible D gene (6 bases). In germline, CDR1 is LGHNA, CDR2 YNFKEQ. This CDR3 region has 18 residues. V was shortened by 1 base and J by 3 bases, with 19 bases between the two germline ends. This chain's CDR3 is CASSQVREWGEGKNIQYF. CDR3 sequence (DNA): TGTGCCAGCAGCCAAGTGAGGGAATGGGGGGAAGGCAAAAACATTCAGTACTTC.

This CDR3 reads CASSLSDLYSYEQYF. CDR3 in DNA: TGCGCCAGCAGCTTGTCAGACCTATACTCCTACGAGCAGTACTTC. V usage is TRBV5-1 and J usage is TRBJ2-7; unclear D gene. This CDR3 is 15 amino acids long. From germline, CDR1 is SGHRS and CDR2 YFSETQ. V was clipped by 1 base and J by 0 bases, with 11 bases between them. Based on the CDR3 plus reference TRBV5-1 and TRBJ2-7, the full variable domain is KAGVTQTPRYLIKTRGQQVTLSCSPISGHRSVSWYQQTPGQGLQFLFEYFSETQRNKGNFPGRFSGRQFSNSRSEMNVSTLELGDSALYLCASSLSDLYSYEQYFGPGTRLTVT.

The chain uses TRBV20-1 and TRBJ2-7, with 8 bases lining up with TRBD2. This CDR3 is 15 amino acids long. Trimming removed 1 base from V and 6 bases from J; junction bases left unmatched: 11. Germline CDR1 reads DFQATT; CDR2 reads SNEGSKA (reference sequence). The CDR3 region is CSARGRSGSLLEQYF. CDR3 in DNA: TGCAGTGCTAGAGGCAGGAGCGGGAGCCTTCTCGAGCAGTACTTC.

This chain connects TRBV12-3 or TRBV12-4 to TRBJ2-6; D is unclear. The V gene lost 8 bases and the J gene lost 0 bases, with 5 bases spanning the gap. The CDR3 contains 13 residues. CDR3: CASHLSGANVLTF. CDR3 bases: TGTGCCAGCCACCTCTCTGGGGCCAACGTCCTGACTTTC.

This clonotype has a handful of counts. The V gene is TRBV6-7, the J gene TRBJ1-2, with unresolved D. TRBV6-7 is annotated as an ORF whose role is uncertain. V was clipped by 5 bases and J by 1 base, with 20 bases between them. The CDR3 has 17 amino acids. The CDR3 here is CASSQRTARRFNYGYTF. CDR3 sequence (DNA): TGTGCCAGCAGTCAACGGACGGCGCGAAGGTTTAACTATGGCTACACCTTC.

The chain couples TRBV12-3 or TRBV12-4 to TRBJ1-2; a weak D match, TRBD1 (5 bases). This CDR3 has 15 residues. Trimming shortened V by 5 bases and J by 8 bases, and 21 bases separated the two germline ends. In nucleotides, the CDR3 is TGTGCCAGCAGTGCCCTAAGGGGCGGGCGGGACGGCTACACCTTC. Protein sequence: CASSALRGGRDGYTF.